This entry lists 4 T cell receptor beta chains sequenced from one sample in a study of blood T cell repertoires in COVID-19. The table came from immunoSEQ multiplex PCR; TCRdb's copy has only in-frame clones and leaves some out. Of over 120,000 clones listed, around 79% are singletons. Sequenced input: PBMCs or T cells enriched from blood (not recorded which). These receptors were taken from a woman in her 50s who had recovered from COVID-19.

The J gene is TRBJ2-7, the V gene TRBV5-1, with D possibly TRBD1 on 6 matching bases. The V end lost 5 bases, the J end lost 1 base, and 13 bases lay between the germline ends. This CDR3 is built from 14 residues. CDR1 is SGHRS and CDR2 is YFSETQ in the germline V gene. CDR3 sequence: CASRGGRVSYEQYF. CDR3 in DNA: TGCGCCAGCAGAGGGGGAAGGGTATCCTACGAGCAGTACTTC.

DNA of the CDR3: TGTGCCAGCAGCCCGTCGACAGGGCTTAAAGAGACCCAGTACTTC. The encoded protein is CASSPSTGLKETQYF. V usage is TRBV7-9 and J usage is TRBJ2-5, with TRBD1 matching 7 bases. CDR3 length: 15 residues. V lost 5 bases, J lost 3 bases, and 9 bases stayed unmatched. Germline CDR1 is SEHNR and CDR2 is FQNEAQ (reference sequence).

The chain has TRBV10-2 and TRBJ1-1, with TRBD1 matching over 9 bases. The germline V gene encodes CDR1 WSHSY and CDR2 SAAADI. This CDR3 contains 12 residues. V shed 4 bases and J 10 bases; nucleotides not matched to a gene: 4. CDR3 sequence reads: CASSGDRGRAFF. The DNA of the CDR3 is TGCGCCAGCAGTGGCGACAGGGGGAGAGCTTTCTTT.

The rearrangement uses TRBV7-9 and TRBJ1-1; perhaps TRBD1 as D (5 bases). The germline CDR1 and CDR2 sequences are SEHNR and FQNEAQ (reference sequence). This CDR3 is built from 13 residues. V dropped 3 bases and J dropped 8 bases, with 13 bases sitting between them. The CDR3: CASSFPIRGEAFF. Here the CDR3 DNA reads TGTGCCAGCAGCTTCCCAATTCGGGGGGAAGCTTTCTTT. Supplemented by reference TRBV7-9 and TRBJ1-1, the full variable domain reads DTGVSQNPRHKITKRGQNVTFRCDPISEHNRLYWYRQTLGQGPEFLTYFQNEAQLEKSRLLSDRFSAERPKGSFSTLEIQRTEQGDSAMYLCASSFPIRGEAFFGQGTRLTVV.